These 21 T cell receptor beta chains came from one sample sequenced in a study of T cell responses to AZD1222 COVID-19 vaccine (dated by TCRdb to the early 2020s). The library was obtained by the immunoSEQ multiplex PCR assay. Here the immuneACCESS table is served through TCRdb, limited to in-frame sequences with V and J called. Missing clones are a known gap in these copies; in checked studies unresolved V genes cover under half, and the rest lacks a known reason. The sample table shows about 130,000 clones, and approximately 88% are seen once. The top ten hold more than 4% of the sample. The time point label, read with the paper, signifies: baseline before first vaccination. The sequencing used peripheral blood, collected on day 0 of AZD1222 vaccination. The source of these receptors is an adult in good health.

This sequence joins TRBV30 and TRBJ1-2; D gene ambiguous. This CDR3 contains 14 residues. The germline V gene encodes CDR1 GTSNPN and CDR2 SVGIG (reference sequence). V was pared by 5 bases and J by 5 bases, with 18 bases between. CDR3: CAWQPRGKGYGYTF. In DNA form, the CDR3 reads TGTGCCTGGCAACCGCGAGGGAAAGGGTATGGCTACACCTTC.

The V gene is TRBV5-4, the J gene TRBJ1-1; tentatively, D is TRBD1 (5 bases). Germline CDR1 and CDR2: SGHNT and YYREEE (reference sequence). This CDR3 comprises 16 residues. V lost 4 bases, J lost 3 bases, and 19 bases lay in between. CDR3 loop: CASSRPGTGGDTEAFF. The CDR3 coding sequence is TGTGCCAGCAGCCGCCCGGGGACCGGCGGGGACACTGAAGCTTTCTTT.

This chain links TRBV28 with TRBJ2-3; perhaps TRBD2 as D (6 bases). Trimming left V 6 bases short and J 2 bases short, with 12 bases between. The CDR3 has 14 amino acids. Germline CDR1 MDHEN, CDR2 SYDVKM. The chain's CDR3 is CASRGGQDTDTQYF. The CDR3 DNA sequence: TGTGCCAGCAGAGGAGGGCAGGACACAGATACGCAGTATTTT.

This clone was seen a single time. The chain joins TRBV28 to TRBJ2-7; 12 bases align to TRBD2. With V trimmed by 6 bases and J by 6 bases, 6 bases remained unmatched. CDR1 and CDR2 from the germline V gene are MDHEN and SYDVKM. The CDR3 is made up of 14 amino acids. The chain's CDR3 is CASSPSGRAFEQYF. In DNA, the CDR3 is TGTGCCAGCAGCCCTAGCGGGAGGGCCTTCGAGCAGTACTTC. Full variable domain (rest looked up from reference TRBV28 and TRBJ2-7): DVKVTQSSRYLVKRTGEKVFLECVQDMDHENMFWYRQDPGLGLRLIYFSYDVKMKEKGDIPEGYSVSREKKERFSLILESASTNQTSMYLCASSPSGRAFEQYFGPGTRLTVT.

This chain connects TRBV5-1 to TRBJ1-4, with 7 nucleotides matching TRBD1. Trimming removed 1 base from V and 4 bases from J; junction bases left unmatched: 4. Germline CDR1 is SGHRS and CDR2 is YFSETQ. The CDR3 spans 15 residues. DNA of the CDR3: TGCGCCAGCAGCTTGCGGGGACAGTATAATGAAAAACTGTTTTTT. This sequence encodes CASSLRGQYNEKLFF.

This chain joins TRBV3-1 (or the pseudogene TRBV3-2) and TRBJ1-6; 7 bases are shared with TRBD1. Unmatched junction bases numbered 9, after V lost 4 bases and J lost 0 bases. This CDR3 region has 18 residues. Germline V gene data show CDR1 as LGHDT and CDR2 as YNNKEL (reference sequence). CDR3 DNA: TGTGCCAGCAGCCGAAGCCCACAGGGGAGCTCCTATAATTCACCCCTCCACTTT. Its translation is CASSRSPQGSSYNSPLHF.

This chain links TRBV28 with TRBJ2-7; 7 bases match TRBD1. V shed 5 bases, J shed 0 bases, and the junction held 1 base outside the gene matches. Germline CDR1 MDHEN, CDR2 SYDVKM. CDR3 length equals 13 residues. CDR3 protein: CASSGDSSYEQYF. In nucleotides, the CDR3 is TGTGCCAGCAGTGGGGACAGCTCCTACGAGCAGTACTTC. Supplemented by reference TRBV28 and TRBJ2-7, the full variable domain reads DVKVTQSSRYLVKRTGEKVFLECVQDMDHENMFWYRQDPGLGLRLIYFSYDVKMKEKGDIPEGYSVSREKKERFSLILESASTNQTSMYLCASSGDSSYEQYFGPGTRLTVT.

The V call is TRBV27, the J call TRBJ2-3, with D possibly being TRBD1 (5 bases). The CDR3 length is 12 residues. Trimming took 6 bases from V and 6 from J, leaving 10 bases between them. Per the germline V gene, CDR1 is MNHEY and CDR2 is SMNVEV (reference sequence). Here the CDR3 reads CASRTSGDTQYF. For the CDR3, the DNA is TGTGCCAGCAGGACTTCAGGGGATACGCAGTATTTT.

The gene calls are TRBV7-3 and TRBJ2-1; 9 bases are a match to TRBD2. CDR3 length: 16 amino acids. The J segment lost 6 bases and the V segment lost 0 bases, leaving 6 bases of the junction unmatched. Germline values: CDR1 SGHTA, CDR2 FQGTGA. In DNA, the CDR3 is TGTGCCAGCAGCTTAACGGTCCTAGCGGGGACCAATGAGCAGTTCTTC. As protein: CASSLTVLAGTNEQFF.

Here the CDR3 reads CASSLRSGLTDTQYF. The CDR3 DNA sequence: TGCGCCAGCAGCTTGCGTTCCGGGCTCACAGATACGCAGTATTTT. The V call is TRBV5-1, the J call TRBJ2-3; no firm D call. Germline CDR1 is SGHRS and CDR2 is YFSETQ. Trimming left V 1 base short and J 2 bases short, with 11 bases between. There are 15 residues in the CDR3.

CDR3 loop: CASSLRQVAEKLFF. The CDR3 DNA follows: TGTGCCAGCAGCTTACGACAGGTCGCTGAAAAACTGTTTTTT. This chain uses TRBV5-8 with TRBJ1-4; D possibly corresponds to TRBD1 (6 bases). Per germline, CDR1 SGHTS and CDR2 YDEGEE. This CDR3 spans 14 amino acids. V was pared by 2 bases and J by 7 bases, with 12 bases between.

This clone was counted between two and nine times. The chain joins TRBV20-1 to TRBJ2-7; D unclear. V lost 3 bases and J lost 0, with 15 bases in between. In germline, CDR1 is DFQATT, CDR2 SNEGSKA (reference sequence). The CDR3 totals 15 residues. CDR3 in amino acids: CSASSPARASYEQYF. The CDR3 DNA reads as TGCAGTGCTAGTTCTCCTGCAAGGGCCTCCTACGAGCAGTACTTC.

This chain uses TRBV30 with TRBJ2-7; 8 bases map to TRBD1. Per germline, CDR1 GTSNPN and CDR2 SVGIG (reference sequence). Losses at the gene ends were 7 bases for V and 3 bases for J; bases not matched to a gene: 5. The CDR3 covers 12 residues. CDR3 nucleotides: TGTGCCTTCCAGGGGGCTGGCTACGAGCAGTACTTC. It specifies CAFQGAGYEQYF. The full variable domain, in which reference TRBV30 and TRBJ2-7 provide the parts outside the CDR3, is SQTIHQWPATLVQPVGSPLSLECTVEGTSNPNLYWYRQAAGRGLQLLFYSVGIGQISSEVPQNLSASRPQDRQFILSSKKLLLSDSGFYLCAFQGAGYEQYFGPGTRLTVT.

This chain connects TRBV30 to TRBJ1-4; 7 bases are a match to TRBD1. CDR3 size: 16 residues. V lost 5 bases and J lost 8; bases outside the gene matches: 17. Per the germline V gene, CDR1 is GTSNPN and CDR2 is SVGIG (reference sequence). In DNA form, the CDR3 reads TGTGCCTGGGGGACGGAGACAGGGAGGGTTCGAGAAAAACTGTTTTTT. It specifies CAWGTETGRVREKLFF.

This chain connects TRBV3-1 (or the pseudogene TRBV3-2) to TRBJ1-2; D possibly corresponds to TRBD1 (5 bases). This CDR3 spans 14 amino acids. The ends were cut back, 5 bases at V and 5 bases at J, with 15 bases in the middle. Germline lookup yields CDR1 LGHDT and CDR2 YNNKEL (reference sequence). The CDR3 nucleotides read TGTGCCAGCAGCTTCACCAGGGAAGGGTATGGCTACACCTTC. The encoded protein is CASSFTREGYGYTF.

The chain couples TRBV13 to TRBJ2-1; D gene ambiguous. Germline assignment: CDR1 PRHDT and CDR2 FYEKMQ (reference sequence). The CDR3 totals 17 residues. Trimming pared 1 base from V and 1 base from J, leaving 14 bases between. CDR3 nucleotides: TGTGCCAGCAGCTTAGAGCCCCGTAGAAGTTCCTACAATGAGCAGTTCTTC. Translating it yields CASSLEPRRSSYNEQFF.

The J gene is TRBJ2-5, the V gene TRBV24-1, with TRBD1 matching over 8 bases. CDR3 length: 17 residues. In germline, CDR1 is KGHDR, CDR2 SFDVKD. V dropped 4 bases and J dropped 2; count of bases not matched to a gene: 11. The DNA for the CDR3 is TGTGCCACCAGTGACCCAACCTTGACAGGGGCGCAAGAGACCCAGTACTTC. Protein: CATSDPTLTGAQETQYF.

This clone appeared a few times. The rearrangement joins TRBV13 to TRBJ2-5, with D unclear. The CDR3 spans 12 residues. Germline V gene data show CDR1 as PRHDT and CDR2 as FYEKMQ (reference sequence). The V end lost 1 base, the J end lost 2 bases, and 2 bases lay between the germline ends. The CDR3 coding sequence is TGTGCCAGCAGCTTAGTGCAAGAGACCCAGTACTTC. It yields the protein CASSLVQETQYF.

This chain uses TRBV11-2 with TRBJ1-2; D unresolved. CDR1 is SGHAT, CDR2 FQNNGV, per germline. The CDR3 is 17 residues long. The V end lost 2 bases, the J end lost 0 bases, and 16 bases lay between the germline ends. The CDR3 coding sequence is TGTGCCAGCAGCTTAAGTCGGGCGCCTGATACTAACTATGGCTACACCTTC. It encodes CASSLSRAPDTNYGYTF.

The J gene is TRBJ2-2, the V gene TRBV12-3 or TRBV12-4, with D possibly being TRBD1 (5 bases). This CDR3 is 11 amino acids long. The V and J ends lost 6 bases and 8 bases respectively, with 7 bases between them. In DNA, the CDR3 is TGTGCCAGCAGCAACAGGGGGGAGCTGTTTTTT. Translating it yields CASSNRGELFF.

The chain couples TRBV27 to TRBJ2-3; D not resolved. Per the germline V gene, CDR1 is MNHEY and CDR2 is SMNVEV (reference sequence). With 6 bases removed from V and 7 bases from J, the gap between germline ends came to 8 bases. The CDR3 runs to 11 residues. This CDR3 reads CASSPSYTQYF. The CDR3 DNA sequence: TGTGCCAGCAGCCCGTCCTATACGCAGTATTTT.